What follows is one T cell receptor (beta chain) and its context. The target antigen is unknown. CDR3 length: 21 residues. The method was immunoSEQ multiplex PCR; TCRdb's version includes in-frame clones alone and lacks a portion of them. The table has some 73,000 clones, 75% to 90% seen once; the top ten hold over 7.5%. Second-dose schedules of about 4 or about 12 weeks were combined. The data belong to a study of T cell responses to AZD1222 COVID-19 vaccine. Whole-study findings and limits: Spike was spanned by vaccine-associated CD4 TCRs, which were dominant at 160-218 and 743-854. Spike-specific TCR breadth and depth rose after two AZD1222 doses. The donors showed a predominance of white British ancestry and of females, with possible underestimation of clonal diversity.

Source: peripheral blood, taken 28 days after the second AZD1222 dose. J is TRBJ2-1 and V is TRBV21-1; the table's D call TRBD2 went unverified against the DNA. TRBV21-1 is an annotated pseudogene. The clonotype comes from an adult who received the AZD1222 COVID-19 vaccine. The CDR3 coding sequence is TGTGCCAGCAGCCATCACCCCCTGGGACTAGCGGGAGGTTTCTCCTACAATGAGCAGTTCTTC. Protein sequence: CASSHHPLGLAGGFSYNEQFF.